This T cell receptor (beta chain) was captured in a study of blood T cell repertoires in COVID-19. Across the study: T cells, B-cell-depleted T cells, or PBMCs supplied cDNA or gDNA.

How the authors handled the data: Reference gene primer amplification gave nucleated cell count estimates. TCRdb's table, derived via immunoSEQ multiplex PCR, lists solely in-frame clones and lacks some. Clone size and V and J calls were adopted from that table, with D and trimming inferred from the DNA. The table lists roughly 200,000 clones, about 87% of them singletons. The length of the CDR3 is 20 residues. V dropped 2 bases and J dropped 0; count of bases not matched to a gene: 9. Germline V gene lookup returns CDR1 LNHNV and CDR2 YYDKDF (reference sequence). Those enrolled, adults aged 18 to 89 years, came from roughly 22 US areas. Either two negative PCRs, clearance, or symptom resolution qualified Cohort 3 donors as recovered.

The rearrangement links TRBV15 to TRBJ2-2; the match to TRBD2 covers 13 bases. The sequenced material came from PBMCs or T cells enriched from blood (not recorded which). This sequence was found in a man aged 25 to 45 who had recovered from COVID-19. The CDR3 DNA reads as TGTGCCACCAGCAGAATAGGACTAGCGGGAGTACCCTCGAACACCGGGGAGCTGTTTTTT. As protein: CATSRIGLAGVPSNTGELFF. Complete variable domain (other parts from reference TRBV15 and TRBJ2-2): DAMVIQNPRYQVTQFGKPVTLSCSQTLNHNVMYWYQQKSSQAPKLLFHYYDKDFNNEADTPDNFQSRRPNTSFCFLDIRSPGLGDTAMYLCATSRIGLAGVPSNTGELFFGEGSRLTVL.